The 9 T cell receptor beta chains listed next were all sequenced from one sample in a study of identical twins. TCRdb re-derived calls from the 5' RACE reads in MiXCR, one entry per CDR3 protein. Among nearly 250,000 distinct CDR3 sequences, 5.5% to 8% were seen once, and the ten largest hold under 4%. The sample was also linked to a second study, of yellow fever vaccine responses in identical twins.

Specimen: memory (CD45RO+) T cells sorted from blood. The receptor set was obtained from a woman aged 18-29 years in good health.

This rearrangement joins TRBV4-1 to TRBJ2-1; 7 bases fit TRBD2. Germline V gene lookup returns CDR1 MGHRA and CDR2 YSYEKL. This CDR3 spans 17 amino acids. J gave up 0 bases and V 0 bases, and 5 bases lay outside the gene matches. CDR3 nucleotides: TGCGCCAGCAGCCAAGAGGGAGCGGGAATCTCCTACAATGAGCAGTTCTTC. It is translated as CASSQEGAGISYNEQFF.

This clonotype was seen ten or more times. The rearrangement uses TRBV6-5 and TRBJ1-5, with 7 nucleotides matching TRBD1. CDR3 length: 13 amino acids. The germline CDR1 and CDR2 sequences are MNHEY and SVGAGI. With V trimmed by 4 bases and J by 10 bases, 7 bases remained unmatched. This CDR3 is CASSSDRAQPQHF. Written as DNA, the CDR3 is TGTGCCAGCAGTTCCGACAGGGCTCAACCCCAGCATTTT.

The V call is TRBV20-1, the J call TRBJ2-1, with D possibly matching TRBD2 (5 bases). CDR3 length equals 13 residues. CDR1 and CDR2 (germline): DFQATT, SNEGSKA (reference sequence). V lost 0 bases and J lost 7, with 10 bases in between. The DNA for the CDR3 is TGCAGTGCTAGAGATTTATCGGGGAATGAGCAGTTCTTC. This gives the protein CSARDLSGNEQFF.

This clonotype was observed at least ten times. The chain recombines TRBV12-3 or TRBV12-4 with TRBJ2-2; D possibly corresponds to TRBD2 (6 bases). V lost 3 bases to trimming and J lost 3 bases, with 8 bases between them. The CDR3 loop spans 14 amino acids. CDR3 loop: CASSLGTYTGELFF. The DNA for the CDR3 is TGTGCCAGCAGTTTGGGGACTTACACCGGGGAGCTGTTTTTT.

This clonotype has at least ten counts. V gene TRBV20-1 combines with J gene TRBJ1-1; D uncertain. The V end lost 5 bases, the J end lost 5 bases, and 18 bases lay between the germline ends. Germline loops: CDR1 DFQATT, CDR2 SNEGSKA (reference sequence). The CDR3 is 14 residues long. The CDR3 region has the DNA TGCAGTGCTTCAATTGACTGGGTGGCGACTGAAGCTTTCTTT. Translated, it gives CSASIDWVATEAFF.

The CDR3 nucleotides are TGCGCCAGCAGCTTGGAGGGCGAGAACTATGGCTACACCTTC. Translation gives CASSLEGENYGYTF. The chain combines TRBV5-1 with TRBJ1-2; no definite D call. The V gene lost 0 bases and the J gene lost 2 bases, with 8 bases spanning the gap. The CDR3 is 14 amino acids. Looked up from germline, CDR1 is SGHRS and CDR2 is YFSETQ.

This clonotype was seen many times. The CDR3 DNA is TGTGCCAGCAGACCCCAGGGCGCGGGTTCACCCCTCCACTTT. This gives the protein CASRPQGAGSPLHF. The chain joins TRBV6-1 to TRBJ1-6; D may be TRBD1 (5 bases). The CDR3 extends over 14 amino acids. Germline V lookup: CDR1 MNHNS, CDR2 SASEGT. Trimming removed 6 bases at V and 9 bases at J, with 15 bases between.

The table lists this clonotype with many counts. The J gene is TRBJ2-5, the V gene TRBV4-1; 7 bases fit TRBD2. V was pared by 4 bases and J by 5 bases, with 7 bases of the junction left unmatched. The germline gives CDR1 MGHRA, CDR2 YSYEKL. The CDR3 has 14 amino acids. Here the CDR3 DNA reads TGCGCCAGCAGCCTTTCGACTAGCTGGGAGACCCAGTACTTC. It translates to CASSLSTSWETQYF.

This clonotype was found a few times. The CDR3 region is CASSHPNRASYEQYF. CDR3 coding DNA: TGTGCCAGCAGCCACCCCAACAGGGCGTCCTACGAGCAGTACTTC. The V call is TRBV12-3 or TRBV12-4, the J call TRBJ2-7, with D perhaps TRBD1 (6 bases). This CDR3 comprises 15 residues. The V and J ends lost 6 bases and 1 base respectively, with 16 bases between them.